What follows is one T cell receptor (beta chain) and its context. Its antigen remains unknown. CDR3 length equals 15 residues. CDR1 ENHRY and CDR2 SYGVKD come from the germline V gene. Profiled with immunoSEQ multiplex PCR; TCRdb holds only in-frame clones, not every one. The data contain 100,000 to 150,000 clones, 88% of them seen just once; the ten biggest clones take up about 5%. The data stem from a study of radiation and T cells in renal cell carcinoma. Study-wide points: Baseline intratumoral clonotype presence is unknown without pretreatment biopsies. In blood, top tumor clones expanded by 2 weeks, shrinking by 4.

Time point: blood 2 weeks post-SBRT. Indicated treatment: 15 Gy SBRT to primary tumor, nephrectomy 4 weeks later. The chain links TRBV10-3 to TRBJ2-5; the D is unclear. TRBJ2-7 matches the DNA end more closely, so the J call is doubtful. The sequencing used blood, collected from a patient whose treatment included radiotherapy and nephrectomy. This receptor was obtained from a woman in her 70s with renal cell carcinoma. CDR3 sequence reads: CAISESKSFSYEQYF. In DNA form, the CDR3 reads TGTGCCATCAGTGAGTCAAAAAGCTTCTCCTACGAGCAGTACTTC.